This paragraph reports one T cell receptor beta chain. The germline V gene encodes CDR1 SGHRS and CDR2 YFSETQ. The V gene lost 4 bases and the J gene lost 6 bases, with 11 bases spanning the gap. The CDR3 consists of 14 residues. The study drew participants aged about 18 to 89 years from under 30 US areas. In assigning cohorts, the study relied on participant-reported clinical history. This record comes from a study of blood T cell repertoires in COVID-19. TCRdb's table, derived via immunoSEQ multiplex PCR, lists solely in-frame clones and lacks some. The sample has about 400,000 clones; 88% are singletons.

Sequencing input: PBMCs or T cells enriched from blood (not recorded which). This chain joins TRBV5-1 and TRBJ1-6; unclear D gene. The receptor comes from a woman aged 35 to 49 with acute COVID-19. Written as DNA, the CDR3 is TGCGCCAGCAGCCCCGGGGTTTTTAATTCACCCCTCCACTTT. Amino acids: CASSPGVFNSPLHF.